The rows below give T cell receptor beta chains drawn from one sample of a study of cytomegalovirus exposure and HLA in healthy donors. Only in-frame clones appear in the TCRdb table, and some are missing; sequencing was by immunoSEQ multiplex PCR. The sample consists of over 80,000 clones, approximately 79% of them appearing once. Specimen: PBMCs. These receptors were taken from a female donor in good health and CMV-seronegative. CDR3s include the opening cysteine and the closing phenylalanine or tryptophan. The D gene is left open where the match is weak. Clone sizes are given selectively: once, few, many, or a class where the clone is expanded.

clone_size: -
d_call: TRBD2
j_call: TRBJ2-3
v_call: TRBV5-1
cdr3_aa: CASSLGPGGPGDTQYF
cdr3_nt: TGCGCCAGCAGCTTGGGCCCGGGGGGGCCGGGAGATACGCAGTATTTT

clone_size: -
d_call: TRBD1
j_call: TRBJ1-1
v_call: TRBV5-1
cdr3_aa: CASSPGTGNTEAFF
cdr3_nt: TGCGCCAGCAGCCCCGGGACAGGGAACACTGAAGCTTTCTTT

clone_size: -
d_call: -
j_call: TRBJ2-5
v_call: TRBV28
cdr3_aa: CASTSQDGATQYF
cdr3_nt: TGTGCCAGCACCTCACAGGACGGCGCGACCCAGTACTTC

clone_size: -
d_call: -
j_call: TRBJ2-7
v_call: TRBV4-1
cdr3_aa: CASSQGSASAGEQYF
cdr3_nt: TGCGCCAGCAGCCAGGGGTCAGCCTCGGCGGGCGAGCAGTACTTC

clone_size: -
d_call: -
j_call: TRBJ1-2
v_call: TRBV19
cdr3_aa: CASSMQGPAYYGYTF
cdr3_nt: TGTGCCAGTAGTATGCAGGGCCCGGCTTACTATGGCTACACCTTC

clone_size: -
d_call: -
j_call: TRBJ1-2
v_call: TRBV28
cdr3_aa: CASTPNWGANYGYTF
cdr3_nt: TGTGCCAGCACCCCCAATTGGGGAGCTAACTATGGCTACACCTTC

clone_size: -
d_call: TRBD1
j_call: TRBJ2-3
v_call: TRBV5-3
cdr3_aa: CARSGLRDSPTDTQYF
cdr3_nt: TGTGCCAGAAGCGGACTCCGGGACAGCCCAACAGATACGCAGTATTTT

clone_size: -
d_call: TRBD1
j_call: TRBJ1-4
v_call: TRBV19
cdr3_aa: CASSTQGVGEKLFF
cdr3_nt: TGTGCCAGTAGTACCCAGGGGGTTGGTGAAAAACTGTTTTTT

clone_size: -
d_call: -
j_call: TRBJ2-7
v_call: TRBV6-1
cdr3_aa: CASNGQTPAYYEQYF
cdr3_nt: TGTGCCAGCAACGGACAGACCCCGGCTTACTACGAGCAGTACTTC

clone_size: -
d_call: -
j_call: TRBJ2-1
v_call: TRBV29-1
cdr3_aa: CSVGQDYEQFF
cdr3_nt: TGCAGCGTTGGACAGGACTATGAGCAGTTCTTC

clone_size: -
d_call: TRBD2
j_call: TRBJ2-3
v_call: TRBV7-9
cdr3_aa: CASNHIGGGRTDTQYF
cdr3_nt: TGTGCCAGCAACCATATCGGGGGAGGGCGCACAGATACGCAGTATTTT

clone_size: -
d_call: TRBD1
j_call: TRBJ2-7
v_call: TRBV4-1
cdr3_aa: CASSPRGQGSYEQYF
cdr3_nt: TGCGCCAGCAGCCCCAGGGGACAGGGAAGCTACGAGCAGTACTTC

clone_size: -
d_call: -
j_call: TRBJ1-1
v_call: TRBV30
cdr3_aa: CAWGGVGEAFF
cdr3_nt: TGTGCCTGGGGGGGGGTGGGCGAAGCTTTCTTT

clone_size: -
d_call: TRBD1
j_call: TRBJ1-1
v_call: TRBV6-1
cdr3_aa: CASMEGGTGNTEAFF
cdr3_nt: TGTGCCAGCATGGAAGGGGGGACAGGGAACACTGAAGCTTTCTTT

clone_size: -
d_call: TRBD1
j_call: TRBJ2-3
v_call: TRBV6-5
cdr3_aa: CASSPRGSGTDTQYF
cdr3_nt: TGTGCCAGCAGTCCCAGGGGGAGCGGTACAGATACGCAGTATTTT

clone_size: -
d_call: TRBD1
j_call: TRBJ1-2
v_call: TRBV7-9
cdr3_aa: CASSRGQANYGYTF
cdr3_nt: TGTGCCAGCAGTAGGGGACAGGCTAACTATGGCTACACCTTC

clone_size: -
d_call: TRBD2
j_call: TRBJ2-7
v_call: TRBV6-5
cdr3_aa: CASSPKGGSLDEQYF
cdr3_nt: TGTGCCAGCAGTCCGAAAGGCGGGAGCCTCGACGAGCAGTACTTC

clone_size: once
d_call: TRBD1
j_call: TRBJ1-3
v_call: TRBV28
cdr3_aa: CASSRQGHSGNTIYF
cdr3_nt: TGTGCCAGCAGCCGACAGGGCCACTCTGGAAACACCATATATTTT

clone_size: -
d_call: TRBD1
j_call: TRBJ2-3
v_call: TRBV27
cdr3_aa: CASSEKRTGLDTQYF
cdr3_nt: TGTGCCAGCAGTGAAAAAAGGACAGGGTTGGATACGCAGTATTTT

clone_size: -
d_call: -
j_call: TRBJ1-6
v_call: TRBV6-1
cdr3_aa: CASSSPQRGYSPLHF
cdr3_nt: TGTGCCAGCAGTTCCCCCCAGCGGGGCTACTCACCCCTCCACTTT

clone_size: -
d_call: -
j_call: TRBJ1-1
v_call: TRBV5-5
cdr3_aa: CASSLIGTNTEAFF
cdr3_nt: TGTGCCAGCAGCTTGATTGGGACAAACACTGAAGCTTTCTTT

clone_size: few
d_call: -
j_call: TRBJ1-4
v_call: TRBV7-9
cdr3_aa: CASSPETTWAGFF
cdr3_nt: TGTGCCAGCAGCCCAGAAACGACATGGGCGGGCTTTTTT

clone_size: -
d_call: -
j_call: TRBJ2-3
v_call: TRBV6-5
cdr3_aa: CASSSRSGGSGDTQYF
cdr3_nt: TGTGCCAGCAGTTCAAGAAGTGGGGGCTCGGGAGATACGCAGTATTTT

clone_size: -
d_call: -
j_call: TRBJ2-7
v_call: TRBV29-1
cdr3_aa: CSVVAYPYEQYF
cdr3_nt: TGCAGCGTGGTAGCGTATCCCTACGAGCAGTACTTC

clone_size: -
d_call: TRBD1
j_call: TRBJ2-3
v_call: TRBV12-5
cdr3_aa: CASGLGQGVFFTDTQYF
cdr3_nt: TGTGCTAGTGGTTTAGGACAGGGGGTCTTCTTCACAGATACGCAGTATTTT

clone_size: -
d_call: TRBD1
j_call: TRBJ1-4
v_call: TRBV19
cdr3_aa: CASGTGGPANEKLFF
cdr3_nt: TGTGCCAGTGGGACAGGGGGTCCGGCTAATGAAAAACTGTTTTTT